The entry that follows covers one TCR beta chain sequence. A much larger clone is a single base away; this may be a read error. This sample stems from a study of tumor-infiltrating lymphocytes in primary liver carcinoma. TCR beta cDNA was reverse-transcribed from 500 to 550 ng of total RNA. The reaction used a constant-region primer and ProtoScript II reverse transcriptase. Generation of the TCR beta libraries relied on three nested multiplex PCR rounds using slightly modified ARM-PCR. The first two PCR rounds used TRBV1-TRBV30 forward primers with a C-beta reverse primer, 9 to 10 cycles each. TCRdb fed the multiplex PCR reads into MiXCR, producing one record per CDR3 protein. The sample includes roughly 30,000 distinct CDR3 sequences, less than 75% of them seen just once. This CDR3 has 11 amino acids. Germline CDR1 reads SGHAT; CDR2 reads FQNNGV. Co-extraction of both nucleic acids (RNA and DNA) used 20-30 mg of unsorted bulk tissue.

The sample taken for sequencing was liver tumor tissue from sampling region 3. The subset: tumor region T3, left-lateral pole. This chain joins TRBV11-2 and TRBJ2-7; tentatively, D is TRBD2 (6 bases). This TCR came from a woman in her twenties or thirties with primary liver carcinoma and hepatitis B virus infection. The CDR3 DNA reads as TGTGCCAGCGGCCAAGAGGGGAGGCAGTATTTC. It is translated as CASGQEGRQYF.